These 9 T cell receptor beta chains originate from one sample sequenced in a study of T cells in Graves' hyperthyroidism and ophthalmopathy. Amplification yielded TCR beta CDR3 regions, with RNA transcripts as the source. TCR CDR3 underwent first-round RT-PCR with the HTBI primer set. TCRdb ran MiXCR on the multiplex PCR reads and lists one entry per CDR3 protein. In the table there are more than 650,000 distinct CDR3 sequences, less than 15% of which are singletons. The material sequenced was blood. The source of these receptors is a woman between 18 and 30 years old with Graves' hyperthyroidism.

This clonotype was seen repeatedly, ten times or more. CDR3 sequence reads: CASSYLGLDSSEQYF. The CDR3 bases are TGTGCCAGCAGTTACTTGGGACTGGATTCGTCCGAGCAGTACTTC. The chain joins TRBV6-5 to TRBJ2-7; tentatively, D is TRBD2 (6 bases). CDR3 length: 15 residues. The germline V and J ends were trimmed by 1 base and 6 bases, with 16 bases remaining between them. The V gene's germline CDR1 is MNHEY and CDR2 SVGAGI.

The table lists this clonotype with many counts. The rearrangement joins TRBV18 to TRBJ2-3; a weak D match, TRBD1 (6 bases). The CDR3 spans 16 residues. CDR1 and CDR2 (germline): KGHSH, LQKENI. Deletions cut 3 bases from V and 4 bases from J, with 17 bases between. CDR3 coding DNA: TGTGCCAGCTCACCCCTTGCAGGGGCGGGCCCAGATACGCAGTATTTT. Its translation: CASSPLAGAGPDTQYF.

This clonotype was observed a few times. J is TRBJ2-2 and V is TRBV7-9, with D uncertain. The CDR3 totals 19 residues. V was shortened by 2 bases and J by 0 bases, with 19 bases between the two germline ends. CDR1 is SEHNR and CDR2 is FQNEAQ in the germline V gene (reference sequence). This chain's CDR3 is CASSLSVFNRSANTGELFF. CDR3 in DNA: TGTGCCAGCAGCTTATCGGTTTTTAATCGGAGCGCGAACACCGGGGAGCTGTTTTTT.

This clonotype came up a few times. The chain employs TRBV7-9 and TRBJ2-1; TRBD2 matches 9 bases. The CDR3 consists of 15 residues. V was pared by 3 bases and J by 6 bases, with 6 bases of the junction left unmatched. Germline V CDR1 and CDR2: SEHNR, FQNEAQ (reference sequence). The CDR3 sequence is CASSFRREGTNEQFF. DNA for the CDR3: TGTGCCAGCAGCTTTAGGCGGGAGGGTACCAATGAGCAGTTCTTC.

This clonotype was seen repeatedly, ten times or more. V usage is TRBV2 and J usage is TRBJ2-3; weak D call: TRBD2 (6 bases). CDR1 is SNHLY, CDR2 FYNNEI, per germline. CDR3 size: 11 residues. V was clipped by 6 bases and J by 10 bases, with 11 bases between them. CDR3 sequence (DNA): TGTGCCAGCAGATTAGCGGAACCGCAGTATTTT. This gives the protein CASRLAEPQYF.

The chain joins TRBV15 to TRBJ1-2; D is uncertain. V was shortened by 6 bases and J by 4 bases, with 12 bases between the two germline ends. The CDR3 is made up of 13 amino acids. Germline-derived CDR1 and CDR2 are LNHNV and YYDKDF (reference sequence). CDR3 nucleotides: TGTGCCACCAGTCAGCGCTCCTTCTATGGCTACACCTTC. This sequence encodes CATSQRSFYGYTF.

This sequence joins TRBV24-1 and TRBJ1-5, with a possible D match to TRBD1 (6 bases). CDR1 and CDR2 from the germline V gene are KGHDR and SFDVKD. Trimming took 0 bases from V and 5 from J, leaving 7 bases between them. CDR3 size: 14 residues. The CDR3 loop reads CATSDLGGHQPQHF. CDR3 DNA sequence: TGTGCCACCAGTGATTTGGGGGGCCATCAGCCCCAGCATTTT.

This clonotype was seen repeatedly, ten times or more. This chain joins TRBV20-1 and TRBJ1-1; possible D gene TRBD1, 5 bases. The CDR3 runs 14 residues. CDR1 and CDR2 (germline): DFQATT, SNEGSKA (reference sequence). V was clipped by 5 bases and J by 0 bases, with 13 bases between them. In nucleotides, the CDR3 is TGCAGTGCTTATCCGGGGACGGTGAACACTGAAGCTTTCTTT. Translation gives CSAYPGTVNTEAFF.

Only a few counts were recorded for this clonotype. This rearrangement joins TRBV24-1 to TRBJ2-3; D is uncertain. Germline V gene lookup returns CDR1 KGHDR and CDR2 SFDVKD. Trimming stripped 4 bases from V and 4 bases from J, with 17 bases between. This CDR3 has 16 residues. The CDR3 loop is CATSDQSSRVPDTQYF. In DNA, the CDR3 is TGTGCCACCAGTGACCAGTCCTCTAGAGTCCCAGATACGCAGTATTTT.